Sequencing of this T cell receptor (beta chain) was carried out in a study of a mutant IDH1 vaccine in newly diagnosed glioma. Profiled with immunoSEQ multiplex PCR; TCRdb holds only in-frame clones, not every one. The data contain tens of thousands of clones, under 90% of them singletons. Documented time point: week 35, safety follow-up. It was 300 ug of mutant IDH1 20-mer peptide that made up each vaccine dose, given with topical imiquimod. This clone was seen only once. Its target is not known. The sequencing here drew on PBMCs, taken from a glioma patient whose treatment included an IDH1 peptide vaccine. This TCR derives from a young man with glioma.

CDR3 in DNA: TGTGCCAGCAGTACCGGGACGGGAATCTACGAGCAGTACTTC. It encodes CASSTGTGIYEQYF. The chain couples TRBV27 to TRBJ2-7, with D possibly called TRBD1 or TRBD2 (5 bases each). The germline V and J ends were trimmed by 5 bases and 3 bases, with 14 bases remaining between them. The CDR3 is 14 residues long. The germline V gene has CDR1 MNHEY and CDR2 SMNVEV (reference sequence).